This T cell receptor beta chain appears in the sequencing data of a study of cytomegalovirus exposure and HLA in healthy donors. Per germline, CDR1 SNHLY and CDR2 FYNNEI. The germline V and J ends were trimmed by 6 bases and 6 bases, with 20 bases remaining between them. This CDR3 has 15 residues. 60 Vbeta and 13 Jbeta primers were used in PCR. The repertoire was sequenced with immunoSEQ multiplex PCR; TCRdb's copy has only in-frame clones and lacks some. The listing records roughly 120,000 clones. The specimen was PBMCs. The chain uses TRBV2 and TRBJ1-2, with D possibly being TRBD1 (6 bases). The receptor's source is a man between 18 and 29 years old in good health and CMV-seronegative. DNA for the CDR3: TGTGCCAGCAGCTACCACGGCCCAGGGGATAATGGCTACACCTTC. Its protein is CASSYHGPGDNGYTF.